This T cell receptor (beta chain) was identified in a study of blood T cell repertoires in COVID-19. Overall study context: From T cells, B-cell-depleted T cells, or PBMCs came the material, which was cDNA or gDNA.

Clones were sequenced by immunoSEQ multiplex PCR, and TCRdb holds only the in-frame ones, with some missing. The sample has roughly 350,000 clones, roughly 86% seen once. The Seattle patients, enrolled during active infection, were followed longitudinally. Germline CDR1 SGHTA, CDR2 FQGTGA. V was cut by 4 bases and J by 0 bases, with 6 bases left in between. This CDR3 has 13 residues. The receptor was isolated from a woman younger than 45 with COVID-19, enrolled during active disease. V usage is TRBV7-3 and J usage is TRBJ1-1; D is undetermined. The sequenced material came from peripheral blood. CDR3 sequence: CASSYLMNTEAFF. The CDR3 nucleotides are TGTGCCAGCAGCTACTTAATGAACACTGAAGCTTTCTTT. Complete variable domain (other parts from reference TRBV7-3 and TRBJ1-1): GAGVSQTPSNKVTEKGKYVELRCDPISGHTALYWYRQSLGQGPEFLIYFQGTGAADDSGLPNDRFFAVRPEGSVSTLKIQRTERGDSAVYLCASSYLMNTEAFFGQGTRLTVV.